Presented here are 22 T cell receptor beta chains from one specimen sequenced in a study of blood T cell repertoires in COVID-19 (dated by TCRdb to about 2020). Libraries were built with the immunoSEQ multiplex PCR assay. The immuneACCESS repertoire file appears here via TCRdb, limited to in-frame rearrangements. These files lack a portion of the clones; in checked studies, under half of the deficit traces to unresolved V genes, and the cause of the others is not known. The sample table contains about 200,000 clones; only one count was recorded for around 90% of them. Approximately 8% of the sample comes from the top ten. Sequencing was performed on PBMCs or T cells enriched from blood (not recorded which). The receptors were gathered from a woman under 30 who had recovered from COVID-19.

This clone was seen more than once but under ten times. The V call is TRBV6-5, the J call TRBJ1-1; 10 nucleotides agree with TRBD1. V dropped 6 bases and J dropped 3; count of bases not matched to a gene: 7. The CDR3 extends over 15 amino acids. In germline, CDR1 is MNHEY, CDR2 SVGAGI. The CDR3 nucleotides read TGTGCCAGCAGGGGACAGGGGAGCGGCGACACTGAAGCTTTCTTT. Translating gives CASRGQGSGDTEAFF.

The chain combines TRBV19 with TRBJ1-2; TRBD1 matches 8 bases. CDR1 is LNHDA and CDR2 is SQIVND in the germline V gene (reference sequence). This CDR3 spans 15 amino acids. V gave up 9 bases and J gave up 3 bases; unmatched junction bases: 12. DNA of the CDR3: TGTGCCAGGCCAGTCCCCCAGGGGGCTTACTATGGCTACACCTTC. This codes for CARPVPQGAYYGYTF.

This clone occurred a few times. This sequence joins TRBV7-6 and TRBJ2-1; TRBD2 might be the D (5 bases). The CDR3 loop spans 15 amino acids. Germline V gene sequence: CDR1 SGHVS, CDR2 FNYEAQ. Between the trimmed V and J ends, which lost 3 bases and 4 bases, there was a span of 13 bases. CDR3 nucleotide sequence: TGTGCCAGCAGCTTTTTACTAGAAGTGTACAATGAGCAGTTCTTC. This translates into CASSFLLEVYNEQFF.

The chain has TRBV5-4 and TRBJ1-6; D gene unclear. V was cut by 0 bases and J by 7 bases, with 14 bases left in between. There are 16 residues in the CDR3. Germline V gene data show CDR1 as SGHNT and CDR2 as YYREEE (reference sequence). The chain's CDR3 is CASSLGGGGRNSPLHF. The CDR3 region has the DNA TGTGCCAGCAGCTTGGGGGGAGGTGGCAGAAATTCACCCCTCCACTTT.

The rearrangement joins TRBV6-5 to TRBJ2-4; 9 bases map to TRBD1. Germline-derived CDR1 and CDR2 are MNHEY and SVGAGI. The ends lost 4 bases at V and 7 bases at J; junction bases unmatched: 8. The CDR3 is 15 amino acids. In DNA, the CDR3 is TGTGCCAGCAGTTCGGACGGGACAGGGATGAACATTCAGTACTTC. Residues: CASSSDGTGMNIQYF.

The chain uses TRBV2 and TRBJ1-4; a weak D match, TRBD1 (6 bases). The CDR3 runs to 15 residues. Trimming took 6 bases from V and 4 from J, leaving 15 bases between them. CDR1 is SNHLY and CDR2 is FYNNEI in the germline V gene. The CDR3 spells CASRERTAVNEKLFF. CDR3 coding DNA: TGTGCCAGCAGGGAAAGGACAGCCGTTAATGAAAAACTGTTTTTT.

The chain carries TRBV7-2 and TRBJ2-7, with TRBD2 matching 13 bases. V shed 0 bases and J 4 bases; nucleotides not matched to a gene: 3. Germline CDR1 is SGHTA and CDR2 is FQGNSA. The CDR3 spans 16 residues. CDR3 nucleotide sequence: TGTGCCAGCAGCTTAGCGTCGACTAGCGGGGGGTACGAGCAGTACTTC. It encodes CASSLASTSGGYEQYF.

The rearrangement links TRBV6-5 to TRBJ1-1; no reliable D call. The CDR3 extends over 16 amino acids. Germline values: CDR1 MNHEY, CDR2 SVGAGI. V was clipped by 2 bases and J by 0 bases, with 13 bases between them. The CDR3 is CASSYGGGVLNTEAFF. In DNA, the CDR3 is TGTGCCAGCAGTTACGGCGGCGGAGTGTTGAACACTGAAGCTTTCTTT.

The chain uses TRBV10-3 and TRBJ1-2; TRBD1 aligns across 11 bases. Germline-derived CDR1 and CDR2 are ENHRY and SYGVKD. V shed 3 bases and J 3 bases; nucleotides not matched to a gene: 12. CDR3 length: 18 residues. CDR3 coding DNA: TGTGCCATCAGTGACGGTCCGGGACAGGGGGGCTTGGACTATGGCTACACCTTC. Its protein is CAISDGPGQGGLDYGYTF.

The genes are TRBV5-1 and TRBJ2-7; TRBD1 matches at 9 bases. CDR1 is SGHRS, CDR2 YFSETQ, per germline. V shed 5 bases and J 3 bases; nucleotides not matched to a gene: 9. The CDR3 is made up of 15 amino acids. The CDR3 here is CASSKTGGALYEQYF. CDR3 sequence (DNA): TGCGCCAGCAGTAAAACAGGGGGCGCCCTCTACGAGCAGTACTTC.

The chain combines TRBV11-2 with TRBJ2-1; TRBD1 matches at 11 bases. J lost 8 bases, V lost 5 bases, and 2 bases had no gene match. The CDR3 contains 13 residues. CDR1 is SGHAT and CDR2 is FQNNGV in the germline V gene. The CDR3, as DNA: TGTGCCAGCAGCCGGACAGGGGGCGATGAGCAGTTCTTC. It codes for CASSRTGGDEQFF. The full variable domain, in which reference TRBV11-2 and TRBJ2-1 provide the parts outside the CDR3, is EAGVAQSPRYKIIEKRQSVAFWCNPISGHATLYWYQQILGQGPKLLIQFQNNGVVDDSQLPKDRFSAERLKGVDSTLKIQPAKLEDSAVYLCASSRTGGDEQFFGPGTRLTVL.

This clone has just a few counts. V gene TRBV7-9 combines with J gene TRBJ1-1; TRBD1 might be the D (6 bases). Trimming pared 1 base from V and 4 bases from J, leaving 16 bases between. The CDR3 has 16 amino acids. CDR1 SEHNR and CDR2 FQNEAQ come from the germline V gene (reference sequence). CDR3 coding DNA: TGTGCCAGCAGCTTAGTTGCGGGGGGGCGCGGCACTGAAGCTTTCTTT. Translation gives CASSLVAGGRGTEAFF.

The chain has TRBV9 and TRBJ1-6; no firm D call. V lost 0 bases, J lost 0 bases, and 7 bases lay in between. Germline lookup yields CDR1 SGDLS and CDR2 YYNGEE. The CDR3 covers 16 residues. CDR3 sequence: CASSVGQSSYNSPLHF. The CDR3, as DNA: TGTGCCAGCAGCGTAGGACAAAGCTCCTATAATTCACCCCTCCACTTT.

V is TRBV12-1 and J is TRBJ1-6; TRBD1, the D gene given by the table, was not confirmed from the DNA. TRBV12-1 represents a pseudogene. CDR3 length equals 17 residues. The CDR3 is CASSPDRGISYNSPLHF. The DNA for the CDR3 is TGTGCCAGCAGCCCGGACAGGGGGATTTCCTATAATTCACCCCTCCACTTT.

J is TRBJ1-1 and V is TRBV28, with 7 bases that match TRBD1. CDR1 and CDR2 (germline): MDHEN, SYDVKM. The ends lost 6 bases at V and 6 bases at J; junction bases unmatched: 4. The CDR3 is 12 amino acids. The CDR3 protein is CASRPDRPEAFF. In nucleotides, the CDR3 is TGTGCCAGCAGGCCGGACAGGCCTGAAGCTTTCTTT.

V gene TRBV4-1 combines with J gene TRBJ1-3; a weak D match, TRBD1 (6 bases). Looked up from germline, CDR1 is MGHRA and CDR2 is YSYEKL. Trimming pared 0 bases from V and 4 bases from J, leaving 13 bases between. This CDR3 is built from 16 residues. CDR3 in DNA: TGCGCCAGCAGCCAAGATCGGGCAGGGGCCGGAAACACCATATATTTT. This sequence encodes CASSQDRAGAGNTIYF.

This chain links TRBV19 with TRBJ1-5; TRBD1 matches at 7 bases. The germline CDR1 and CDR2 sequences are LNHDA and SQIVND (reference sequence). This CDR3 has 15 amino acids. V shed 5 bases and J 5 bases; nucleotides not matched to a gene: 9. CDR3 sequence reads: CASSPGRGGHQPQHF. The DNA for the CDR3 is TGTGCCAGTAGTCCAGGCCGAGGGGGCCATCAGCCCCAGCATTTT.

The V gene is TRBV28, the J gene TRBJ1-5, with no clear D. Trimming took 2 bases from V and 1 from J, leaving 24 bases between them. Germline V gene lookup returns CDR1 MDHEN and CDR2 SYDVKM. CDR3 size: 20 residues. The CDR3 spells CASSLPLIRTGGRSNQPQHF. DNA for the CDR3: TGTGCCAGCAGTTTACCCCTCATTAGGACGGGAGGTCGGAGCAATCAGCCCCAGCATTTT.

The CDR3 reads CASSLLSGDGYTF. The CDR3 nucleotides read TGTGCCAGCAGTTTATTGTCCGGGGATGGCTACACCTTC. This chain links TRBV27 with TRBJ1-2; no firm D call. The CDR3 consists of 13 residues. Germline CDR1 reads MNHEY; CDR2 reads SMNVEV (reference sequence). V lost 1 base and J lost 6, with 9 bases in between.

The chain uses TRBV19 and TRBJ1-6; no firm D call. Germline CDR1 LNHDA, CDR2 SQIVND (reference sequence). This CDR3 has 14 amino acids. With 7 bases removed from V and 0 bases from J, the gap between germline ends came to 7 bases. The CDR3 loop reads CASIWSSYNSPLHF. CDR3 nucleotides: TGTGCCAGTATTTGGAGCTCCTATAATTCACCCCTCCACTTT.

In its sample, this clone was seen a few times. The chain has TRBV7-9 and TRBJ1-1; 7 bases agree with TRBD1. The CDR3 is made up of 14 amino acids. Germline V gene data show CDR1 as SEHNR and CDR2 as FQNEAQ (reference sequence). V dropped 3 bases and J dropped 7; count of bases not matched to a gene: 8. The CDR3 is CASSFGDRVVEAFF. The CDR3 bases are TGTGCCAGCAGCTTTGGTGACAGGGTTGTTGAAGCTTTCTTT.

CDR3 nucleotides: TGTGCCAGCAGCACCTACAGGGGGCAGCGGACTAATGAAAAACTGTTTTTT. The encoded protein is CASSTYRGQRTNEKLFF. This chain links TRBV5-4 with TRBJ1-4; TRBD1 aligns across 9 bases. With 4 bases clipped from V and 2 bases from J, the junction kept 9 bases outside the gene matches. CDR3 length: 17 amino acids. The germline CDR1 and CDR2 sequences are SGHNT and YYREEE (reference sequence).